Following are 8 T cell receptor beta chains from one sample sequenced in a study of T cell responses to AZD1222 COVID-19 vaccine. Only in-frame clones appear in the TCRdb table, and some are missing; sequencing was by immunoSEQ multiplex PCR. The sample holds over 100,000 clones, around 81% seen once. This specimen consisted of peripheral blood, obtained on day 0 of AZD1222 vaccination. Every receptor here comes from an adult in good health.

The chain combines TRBV2 with TRBJ1-1; tentatively, D is TRBD1 (5 bases). Germline V gene lookup returns CDR1 SNHLY and CDR2 FYNNEI. CDR3 length: 13 residues. Trimming cost V 7 bases and J 0 bases, with 9 bases left between them. CDR3 residues: CASTLDMNTEAFF. CDR3 in DNA: TGTGCCAGCACCCTGGACATGAACACTGAAGCTTTCTTT.

This clone was found a few times. V is TRBV28 and J is TRBJ1-6; D possibly corresponds to TRBD1 (5 bases). V was pared by 5 bases and J by 4 bases, with 18 bases between. CDR1 is MDHEN and CDR2 is SYDVKM in the germline V gene. The CDR3 runs 17 residues. The CDR3 bases are TGTGCCAGCAGTCTAAATCCGGGGACTGATTATAATTCACCCCTCCACTTT. Translated: CASSLNPGTDYNSPLHF.

With respect to this clone: One junction end disagrees with the germline gene, perhaps due to a read error. The rearrangement uses TRBV7-7 and TRBJ2-3; a weak D match, TRBD1 (7 bases). From germline, CDR1 is SSHAT and CDR2 FNYEAQ (reference sequence). The CDR3 runs to 15 residues. CDR3: CASSLGGGIADTQYF. CDR3 coding DNA: TGTGCTAGCAGCTTAGGGGGCGGGATTGCAGATACGCAGTATTTT.

The chain uses TRBV5-4 and TRBJ2-7; D possibly corresponds to TRBD1 (6 bases). V was cut by 5 bases and J by 0 bases, with 9 bases left in between. The germline V gene encodes CDR1 SGHNT and CDR2 YYREEE (reference sequence). CDR3 length: 13 residues. CDR3 region: CASSDRISYEQYF. In DNA, the CDR3 is TGTGCCAGCAGTGACAGGATCTCCTACGAGCAGTACTTC.

Concerning this clone itself: Different DNA sequences within this sample yield the same CDR3. The chain has TRBV28 and TRBJ1-6; 8 bases are a match to TRBD1. In germline, CDR1 is MDHEN, CDR2 SYDVKM. V lost 8 bases, J lost 8 bases, and 2 bases stayed unmatched. This CDR3 contains 12 residues. Written as DNA, the CDR3 is TGTGCCAGCGGACAGGGAGATTCACCCCTCCACTTT. It specifies CASGQGDSPLHF.

The CDR3 here is CASTLGETNEKLFF. CDR3 nucleotide sequence: TGTGCCAGCACCCTCGGGGAAACTAATGAAAAACTGTTTTTT. The gene calls are TRBV6-5 and TRBJ1-4; D is undetermined. Trimming took 7 bases from V and 1 from J, leaving 10 bases between them. Germline V gives CDR1 MNHEY, CDR2 SVGAGI. The CDR3 is made up of 14 amino acids.

This rearrangement joins TRBV2 to TRBJ1-5, with D tentatively TRBD1 (5 bases). Germline assignment: CDR1 SNHLY and CDR2 FYNNEI. V was pared by 6 bases and J by 2 bases, with 8 bases between. The CDR3 has 13 amino acids. For the CDR3, the DNA is TGTGCCAGCAGAGGGGATGGCAATCAGCCCCAGCATTTT. It translates to CASRGDGNQPQHF.

This chain joins TRBV15 and TRBJ1-4, with D perhaps matching TRBD1 (6 bases). This CDR3 has 14 amino acids. Looked up from germline, CDR1 is LNHNV and CDR2 is YYDKDF (reference sequence). V was trimmed by 2 bases and J by 7 bases, leaving 11 bases between them. CDR3 residues: CATSRHRDGEKLFF. CDR3 bases: TGTGCCACCAGCAGACACAGGGACGGTGAAAAACTGTTTTTT.